These 23 T cell receptor beta chains were all obtained from the same sample, sequenced in a study of T and B cells in COVID-19 patients. Blood genomic DNA input for TRB amplification was 250-500 ng. TRB rearrangements were amplified by multiplex PCR with BIOMED2 TRB-A/B primers. TCRdb itself ran the multiplex PCR reads through MiXCR, one entry per CDR3 protein. The sample lists 800 to 1,100 distinct CDR3 sequences, 21% occurring once. The sequencing input was blood. Receptors originate from a human donor with active COVID-19. The donor label of this sample is uncertain.

In this sample, this clonotype turned up once. CDR3 nucleotide sequence: TGCAGTGCAATCGGGACGGCGAATGCCAAAAACATTCAGTACTTC. Its protein product is CSAIGTANAKNIQYF. The rearrangement joins TRBV20-1 to TRBJ2-4; D is possibly TRBD1 or TRBD2 (5 bases each). CDR3 length: 15 amino acids. Germline CDR1 is DFQATT and CDR2 is SNEGSKA (reference sequence). V lost 6 bases to trimming and J lost 1 base, with 16 bases between them.

The rearrangement joins TRBV28 to TRBJ2-7; the match to TRBD1 covers 10 bases. Germline CDR1 is MDHEN and CDR2 is SYDVKM. Unmatched junction bases numbered 7, after V lost 4 bases and J lost 7 bases. The CDR3 sequence is 14 residues long. This CDR3 is CASSSGTGAWEQYF. In DNA, the CDR3 is TGTGCCAGCAGTTCCGGGACAGGGGCGTGGGAGCAGTACTTC.

Judged by abundance, this clonotype is medium-sized. The rearrangement uses TRBV19 and TRBJ2-7; perhaps TRBD1 as D (5 bases). Germline V gives CDR1 LNHDA, CDR2 SQIVND (reference sequence). With 5 bases removed from V and 5 bases from J, the gap between germline ends came to 16 bases. The CDR3 has 14 residues. CDR3 loop: CASSGSGPLDEQYF. The CDR3 DNA sequence: TGTGCCAGTAGTGGGTCAGGGCCTTTAGACGAGCAGTACTTC.

Note on this clonotype: This may stem from a read error, because a much larger clone lies one nucleotide away. The chain has TRBV27 and TRBJ1-5, with a weak D call TRBD1 (5 bases). The CDR3 has 16 amino acids. Trimming shortened V by 8 bases and J by 3 bases, and 20 bases separated the two germline ends. CDR1 MNHEY and CDR2 SMNVEV come from the germline V gene (reference sequence). In nucleotides, the CDR3 is TGTGCCAGCTGTCCTCTCTGGGGGGGATCCAATCAGCCCCAGCATTTT. Translation gives CASCPLWGGSNQPQHF.

The chain recombines TRBV7-9 with TRBJ2-1, with D possibly matching TRBD1 (5 bases). Looked up from germline, CDR1 is SEHNR and CDR2 is FQNEAQ (reference sequence). This CDR3 comprises 15 residues. V shed 2 bases and J shed 9 bases, with 17 bases lying between them. In DNA, the CDR3 is TGTGCCAGCAGCTTAAGGGAAGGGGCCGCAATTGAGCAGTTCTTC. Its protein is CASSLREGAAIEQFF. Drawing the rest from reference TRBV7-9 and TRBJ2-1, the complete variable domain is DTGVSQNPRHKITKRGQNVTFRCDPISEHNRLYWYRQTLGQGPEFLTYFQNEAQLEKSRLLSDRFSAERPKGSFSTLEIQRTEQGDSAMYLCASSLREGAAIEQFFGPGTRLTVL.

This clonotype is medium-sized (0.01 to 0.1%) within its sample. The J gene is TRBJ1-5, the V gene TRBV5-6; no firm D call. Trimming took 2 bases from V and 5 from J, leaving 14 bases between them. The CDR3 is 15 amino acids. The V gene's germline CDR1 is SGHDT and CDR2 YYEEEE. CDR3 residues: CASSFSSVGHQPQHF. In nucleotides, the CDR3 is TGTGCCAGCAGCTTCTCCTCGGTAGGGCATCAGCCCCAGCATTTT.

On this clonotype itself: This may be a read error: a much more frequent sequence differs by one nucleotide. This chain joins TRBV15 and TRBJ1-2; D remains unclear. The CDR3 consists of 14 residues. From germline, CDR1 is LNHNV and CDR2 YYDKDF (reference sequence). In nucleotides, the CDR3 is TGTGCCACCAGCGGAGATAAGCGGAACTATGGCTACACCTTC. This translates into CATSGDKRNYGYTF. The variable domain in full, with the rest retrieved from reference TRBV15 and TRBJ1-2, is DAMVIQNPRYQVTQFGKPVTLSCSQTLNHNVMYWYQQKSSQAPKLLFHYYDKDFNNEADTPDNFQSRRPNTSFCFLDIRSPGLGDTAMYLCATSGDKRNYGYTFGSGTRLTVV.

This chain links TRBV6-5 with TRBJ2-5; the D gene is possibly TRBD1 (6 bases). The CDR3 extends over 14 amino acids. The V end was cut by 6 bases, the J end by 5 bases, with 16 bases between. Germline V gene sequence: CDR1 MNHEY, CDR2 SVGAGI. CDR3 sequence: CASRFPGVRETQYF. The CDR3 nucleotides read TGTGCCAGCAGGTTTCCAGGGGTAAGGGAGACCCAGTACTTC.

This clonotype qualifies as medium-sized. The chain links TRBV12-3 or TRBV12-4 to TRBJ2-5; the D gene is possibly TRBD1 (6 bases). The CDR3 consists of 13 residues. The V end was cut by 5 bases, the J end by 2 bases, with 9 bases between. This chain's CDR3 is CASSEGGQETQYF. The CDR3 DNA reads as TGTGCCAGCAGTGAAGGGGGTCAAGAGACCCAGTACTTC.

The chain has TRBV20-1 and TRBJ2-2; 8 bases fit TRBD2. Germline V gene lookup returns CDR1 DFQATT and CDR2 SNEGSKA (reference sequence). V gave up 6 bases and J gave up 5 bases; unmatched junction bases: 14. The CDR3 sequence is 16 residues long. The CDR3 reads CSARRREGVRTGELFF. The CDR3 nucleotides are TGCAGTGCCCGTCGACGGGAGGGCGTTCGGACCGGGGAGCTGTTTTTT.

This clonotype rates as medium-sized. The rearrangement uses TRBV6-5 and TRBJ2-7, with D maybe TRBD1 (5 bases). CDR1 and CDR2 (germline): MNHEY, SVGAGI. The CDR3 extends over 12 amino acids. The V gene lost 4 bases and the J gene lost 4 bases, with 8 bases spanning the gap. The CDR3 spells CASSSTVYEQYF. DNA of the CDR3: TGTGCCAGCAGTTCGACAGTTTACGAGCAGTACTTC.

This clonotype has a handful of counts. The CDR3 region is CASSLVRGYNSPLHF. The CDR3 region has the DNA TGTGCCAGCAGCTTAGTTAGGGGCTATAATTCACCCCTCCACTTT. J is TRBJ1-6 and V is TRBV11-2, with D possibly TRBD1 on 5 matching bases. The CDR3 covers 15 residues. Germline assignment: CDR1 SGHAT and CDR2 FQNNGV. V was shortened by 1 base and J by 3 bases, with 7 bases between the two germline ends.

This clonotype is labeled as medium-sized. The chain has TRBV27 and TRBJ1-2, with 9 bases that match TRBD1. V shed 6 bases and J 4 bases; nucleotides not matched to a gene: 3. The CDR3 extends over 13 amino acids. Per the germline V gene, CDR1 is MNHEY and CDR2 is SMNVEV (reference sequence). CDR3 bases: TGTGCCAGCAGCTGGACAGGGGCCTATGGCTACACCTTC. Translating it yields CASSWTGAYGYTF.

This clonotype counts as medium-sized. The chain links TRBV5-6 to TRBJ2-6; D is undetermined. This CDR3 spans 18 amino acids. Germline values: CDR1 SGHDT, CDR2 YYEEEE. Trimming stripped 0 bases from V and 0 bases from J, with 13 bases between. The CDR3 sequence is CASSLVSGSSSGANVLTF. The CDR3 DNA reads TGTGCCAGCAGCTTGGTATCAGGTTCTAGCTCTGGGGCCAACGTCCTGACTTTC. Full variable domain (remainder filled in from reference TRBV5-6 and TRBJ2-6): DAGVTQSPTHLIKTRGQQVTLRCSPKSGHDTVSWYQQALGQGPQFIFQYYEEEERQRGNFPDRFSGHQFPNYSSELNVNALLLGDSALYLCASSLVSGSSSGANVLTFGAGSRLTVL.

This clonotype appeared a few times. The chain couples TRBV20-1 to TRBJ1-6, with 8 bases fitting TRBD1. V trimming: 5 bases; J trimming: 9 bases; junction bases outside the gene matches: 12. This CDR3 is built from 15 residues. Per germline, CDR1 DFQATT and CDR2 SNEGSKA (reference sequence). In DNA, the CDR3 is TGCAGTGCTCTAGTAGGACAGGGTCACGGTTCACCCCTCCACTTT. Translation: CSALVGQGHGSPLHF.

A remark on this clonotype: Possible read error: a much larger clone is one base away. The rearrangement links TRBV6-1 to TRBJ2-3, with a weak D call TRBD1 (6 bases). Germline V gene sequence: CDR1 MNHNS, CDR2 SASEGT. The CDR3 consists of 14 residues. The CDR3 nucleotides are TGTGCCAGCAGGTTACAGGGCTCCACAGATACGAAGTATTTT. Its protein is CASRLQGSTDTKYF.

This clonotype was seen at least ten times. This chain connects TRBV10-3 to TRBJ2-1; D unresolved. With 0 bases removed from V and 9 bases from J, the gap between germline ends came to 6 bases. Germline lookup yields CDR1 ENHRY and CDR2 SYGVKD. The CDR3 is made up of 12 amino acids. This CDR3 is CAISESAGEQFF. The CDR3 DNA follows: TGTGCCATCAGTGAGTCGGCCGGTGAGCAGTTCTTC.

This clonotype qualifies as medium-sized. This chain joins TRBV19 and TRBJ1-5; D ambiguous. V was pared by 1 base and J by 6 bases, with 16 bases between. Germline values: CDR1 LNHDA, CDR2 SQIVND (reference sequence). This CDR3 has 16 amino acids. As DNA, the CDR3 is TGTGCCAGTAGTATAGCAGGCAGTATGAGTAGTCAGCCCCAGCATTTT. It specifies CASSIAGSMSSQPQHF.

CDR3 nucleotides: TGTGCCAGCAGTTTATATAGTAGCCGTATCACTGAAGCTTTCTTT. Residues: CASSLYSSRITEAFF. The J gene is TRBJ1-1, the V gene TRBV28; D call uncertain. In germline, CDR1 is MDHEN, CDR2 SYDVKM. V shed 1 base and J shed 4 bases, with 13 bases lying between them. The CDR3 contains 15 residues.

This clonotype was observed a few times. This rearrangement joins TRBV10-3 to TRBJ1-1, with D possibly matching TRBD1 (6 bases). This CDR3 contains 12 residues. V was shortened by 2 bases and J by 8 bases, with 9 bases between the two germline ends. From germline, CDR1 is ENHRY and CDR2 SYGVKD. The CDR3: CAISEKTGEAFF. As DNA, the CDR3 is TGTGCCATCAGTGAGAAAACAGGGGAAGCTTTCTTT.

CDR3 DNA sequence: TGTGCCAGCAGTTTAAGGGCTTCCTACGAGCAGTACTTC. Amino acid sequence: CASSLRASYEQYF. The rearrangement joins TRBV12-3 or TRBV12-4 to TRBJ2-7; no reliable D call. V was pared by 2 bases and J by 1 base, with 6 bases between. This CDR3 spans 13 amino acids.

Sample share makes this clonotype medium-sized (0.01 to 0.1%). This CDR3 reads CASSLLFSTDTQYF. In DNA form, the CDR3 reads TGTGCCAGCAGCTTACTATTCTCCACAGATACGCAGTATTTT. V gene TRBV6-5 combines with J gene TRBJ2-3; D unclear. CDR1 MNHEY and CDR2 SVGAGI come from the germline V gene. V gave up 6 bases and J gave up 2 bases, with 12 bases separating them. The CDR3 is 14 residues long.

This clonotype rates as large. The rearrangement joins TRBV6-5 to TRBJ2-7, with D possibly matching TRBD2 (5 bases). This CDR3 contains 13 residues. Germline CDR1 and CDR2: MNHEY and SVGAGI. V was cut by 4 bases and J by 5 bases, with 12 bases left in between. The CDR3 DNA is TGTGCCAGCAGTTCCCCCAGGAGGCACGAGCAGTACTTC. Translated, it gives CASSSPRRHEQYF.